These 27 T cell receptor beta chains were all obtained from the same sample, sequenced in a study of cytomegalovirus exposure and HLA in healthy donors. It was with 60 Vbeta and 13 Jbeta primers that the PCR ran. Assay: immunoSEQ multiplex PCR; the TCRdb copy retains only in-frame clones and omits some. The table lists under 150,000 clones, 70% to 85% of them singletons. The sequenced material came from PBMCs. The receptors were gathered from a man aged 40-55 years in good health and CMV-seropositive.

The sample holds a few counts of this clone. CDR3 bases: TGTGCCAGCAGCGCAGGGACTCTCGAGCAGTTCTTC. Encoded protein: CASSAGTLEQFF. The V gene is TRBV27, the J gene TRBJ2-1; possible D gene TRBD2, 6 bases. The CDR3 extends over 12 amino acids. V lost 6 bases to trimming and J lost 10 bases, with 13 bases between them. Germline V lookup: CDR1 MNHEY, CDR2 SMNVEV (reference sequence).

The V and J genes are TRBV7-2 and TRBJ2-7, with 12 nucleotides matching TRBD1. The V and J ends lost 5 bases and 5 bases, in that order; junction bases with no gene match: 10. This CDR3 spans 16 amino acids. Germline CDR1 and CDR2: SGHTA and FQGNSA. The CDR3 loop reads CASSLAPGQGADEQYF. CDR3 bases: TGTGCCAGCAGCCTCGCTCCGGGACAGGGGGCCGACGAGCAGTACTTC.

The gene calls are TRBV7-9 and TRBJ1-4; D uncertain. This CDR3 is built from 11 residues. The germline gives CDR1 SEHNR, CDR2 FQNEAQ (reference sequence). Trimming removed 3 bases from V and 7 bases from J, with 3 bases in between. Written as DNA, the CDR3 is TGTGCCAGCAGCTTTAGTGAAAAACTGTTTTTT. This translates into CASSFSEKLFF.

The chain combines TRBV11-1 with TRBJ1-2, with a possible D match to TRBD1 (6 bases). The V end lost 5 bases, the J end lost 8 bases, and 21 bases lay between the germline ends. This CDR3 contains 15 residues. Germline CDR1 SGHAT, CDR2 FQDESV (reference sequence). CDR3 DNA sequence: TGTGCCAGCAGCCCGGTAGGCAGGGGAATGTACGGCTACACCTTC. Amino acids: CASSPVGRGMYGYTF. Full variable domain (outside the CDR3, taken from reference TRBV11-1 and TRBJ1-2): EAEVAQSPRYKITEKSQAVAFWCDPISGHATLYWYRQILGQGPELLVQFQDESVVDDSQLPKDRFSAERLKGVDSTLKIQPAELGDSAMYLCASSPVGRGMYGYTFGSGTRLTVV.

This clone was recorded only once. The chain has TRBV6-1 and TRBJ1-2; TRBD1 aligns across 9 bases. Germline values: CDR1 MNHNS, CDR2 SASEGT. CDR3 size: 15 residues. With 7 bases clipped from V and 3 bases from J, the junction kept 9 bases outside the gene matches. The CDR3 nucleotides are TGTGCCAGCACCCGCACAGGGGGCGAAGACTATGGCTACACCTTC. Protein product: CASTRTGGEDYGYTF.

The chain recombines TRBV5-4 with TRBJ2-5, with a possible D match to TRBD2 (6 bases). Trimming removed 1 base at V and 4 bases at J, with 14 bases between. In germline, CDR1 is SGHNT, CDR2 YYREEE (reference sequence). This CDR3 contains 15 residues. The CDR3 region is CASSLFTNGGETQYF. For the CDR3, the DNA is TGTGCCAGCAGCTTGTTCACAAACGGGGGAGAGACCCAGTACTTC.

The count of this clone is one. The V and J genes are TRBV5-4 and TRBJ2-1, with unresolved D. The CDR3 loop spans 15 amino acids. Trimming pared 0 bases from V and 3 bases from J, leaving 10 bases between. Germline V gene data show CDR1 as SGHNT and CDR2 as YYREEE (reference sequence). CDR3 protein: CASSLGLDHYNEQFF. CDR3 bases: TGTGCCAGCAGCTTGGGGCTAGATCACTACAATGAGCAGTTCTTC.

This rearrangement joins TRBV10-2 to TRBJ1-5; D not resolved. CDR3 length: 13 residues. V dropped 3 bases and J dropped 4 bases, with 7 bases sitting between them. Germline-derived CDR1 and CDR2 are WSHSY and SAAADI. In nucleotides, the CDR3 is TGCGCCAGCAGTGAATTTGAGAATCAGCCCCAGCATTTT. Encoded protein: CASSEFENQPQHF.

The V and J genes are TRBV25-1 and TRBJ1-3, with 8 bases that match TRBD1. The CDR3 is 12 residues long. Trimming cost V 5 bases and J 11 bases; bases outside gene matches: 5. Per the germline V gene, CDR1 is MGHDK and CDR2 is SYGVNS. CDR3 amino acids: CASSSRQGPIYF. CDR3 in DNA: TGTGCCAGCAGTTCCAGACAGGGGCCCATATATTTT.

To note about this clone: One end of the junction does not line up with germline, which may come from a read error. The chain recombines TRBV5-1 with TRBJ2-3, with D perhaps matching TRBD2 (6 bases). This CDR3 comprises 16 residues. Per the germline V gene, CDR1 is SGHRS and CDR2 is YFSETQ. The DNA of the CDR3 is TGCGCCAGCGGCTTGGTGGGAGGCAGACGCACAGATACGCAGTATTTT. It translates to CASGLVGGRRTDTQYF.

The CDR3: CAITGTVGDSNQPQHF. The CDR3, as DNA: TGTGCCATCACCGGGACAGTAGGAGATAGCAATCAGCCCCAGCATTTT. The chain has TRBV10-3 and TRBJ1-5, with 7 nucleotides matching TRBD1. V trimming: 7 bases; J trimming: 0 bases; junction bases outside the gene matches: 9. Germline V gives CDR1 ENHRY, CDR2 SYGVKD. The CDR3 extends over 16 amino acids.

The rearrangement joins TRBV30 to TRBJ1-1; tentatively, D is TRBD1 (5 bases). Germline V CDR1 and CDR2: GTSNPN, SVGIG (reference sequence). With 0 bases removed from V and 11 bases from J, the gap between germline ends came to 16 bases. This CDR3 is built from 13 residues. The CDR3 coding sequence is TGTGCCTGGAGTGTCGGGGGGACGAGAAGGGCTTTCTTT. Translated: CAWSVGGTRRAFF. Full variable domain (remainder filled in from reference TRBV30 and TRBJ1-1): SQTIHQWPATLVQPVGSPLSLECTVEGTSNPNLYWYRQAAGRGLQLLFYSVGIGQISSEVPQNLSASRPQDRQFILSSKKLLLSDSGFYLCAWSVGGTRRAFFGQGTRLTVV.

The rearrangement joins TRBV9 to TRBJ2-7; D unresolved. V lost 3 bases to trimming and J lost 0 bases, with 7 bases between them. CDR3 length: 13 amino acids. Germline assignment: CDR1 SGDLS and CDR2 YYNGEE. CDR3 region: CASSGRSSYEQYF. The CDR3 nucleotides read TGTGCCAGCAGCGGTCGGAGCTCCTACGAGCAGTACTTC.

The DNA for the CDR3 is TGTGCCAGCAGCTTGGGGGCCGGGGGGATCTGGAATGAGCAGTTCTTC. Translated, it gives CASSLGAGGIWNEQFF. The chain couples TRBV5-8 to TRBJ2-1, with TRBD2 identical over 7 bases. Germline CDR1 SGHTS, CDR2 YDEGEE. The CDR3 runs 16 residues. V dropped 0 bases and J dropped 7; count of bases not matched to a gene: 10.

The chain employs TRBV29-1 and TRBJ1-5; 7 bases fit TRBD1. The CDR3 spans 13 residues. The V gene end was trimmed by 7 bases and the J gene end by 3 bases; junction bases not matched to a gene: 6. Germline V gene lookup returns CDR1 SQVTM and CDR2 ANQGSEA. The CDR3 is CSAETGPNQPQHF. The CDR3 DNA follows: TGCAGCGCTGAGACAGGGCCCAATCAGCCCCAGCATTTT.

This rearrangement joins TRBV19 to TRBJ1-6; D gene unclear. Germline V gene sequence: CDR1 LNHDA, CDR2 SQIVND (reference sequence). This CDR3 comprises 16 residues. With 5 bases removed from V and 0 bases from J, the gap between germline ends came to 11 bases. CDR3 in amino acids: CASSHRTSSYNSPLHF. CDR3 in DNA: TGTGCCAGTAGTCACAGAACGAGCTCCTATAATTCACCCCTCCACTTT.

The V call is TRBV11-2, the J call TRBJ2-5, with 11 bases fitting TRBD2. The ends lost 5 bases at V and 0 bases at J; junction bases unmatched: 5. The CDR3 is 16 residues long. Germline CDR1 and CDR2: SGHAT and FQNNGV. The CDR3 here is CASSIAGGAYQETQYF. Written as DNA, the CDR3 is TGTGCCAGCAGCATAGCGGGGGGGGCCTACCAAGAGACCCAGTACTTC.

A few counts support this clone. The chain recombines TRBV15 with TRBJ2-2; TRBD1 aligns across 7 bases. This CDR3 is 16 amino acids long. V dropped 1 base and J dropped 5; count of bases not matched to a gene: 7. Germline CDR1 LNHNV, CDR2 YYDKDF (reference sequence). Here the CDR3 reads CATSRVFRGRTGELFF. CDR3 nucleotide sequence: TGTGCCACCAGCAGAGTTTTTAGGGGGCGGACCGGGGAGCTGTTTTTT. The variable domain in full, completed from reference TRBV15 and TRBJ2-2, reads DAMVIQNPRYQVTQFGKPVTLSCSQTLNHNVMYWYQQKSSQAPKLLFHYYDKDFNNEADTPDNFQSRRPNTSFCFLDIRSPGLGDTAMYLCATSRVFRGRTGELFFGEGSRLTVL.

This clone has more than one count but fewer than ten. The chain carries TRBV19 and TRBJ1-5; D is unclear. V shed 5 bases and J shed 1 base, with 3 bases lying between them. The germline V gene has CDR1 LNHDA and CDR2 SQIVND (reference sequence). This CDR3 region has 12 residues. The CDR3 spells CASSRSNQPQHF. The CDR3 coding sequence is TGTGCCAGTAGTCGGAGCAATCAGCCCCAGCATTTT. Full variable domain (rest looked up from reference TRBV19 and TRBJ1-5): DGGITQSPKYLFRKEGQNVTLSCEQNLNHDAMYWYRQDPGQGLRLIYYSQIVNDFQKGDIAEGYSVSREKKESFPLTVTSAQKNPTAFYLCASSRSNQPQHFGDGTRLSIL.

This chain joins TRBV14 and TRBJ2-5; possibly TRBD1 for D (5 bases). CDR3 length equals 15 residues. Trimming took 0 bases from V and 5 from J, leaving 13 bases between them. CDR1 and CDR2 (germline): SGHDN, FVKESK. The CDR3 here is CASSQDYKGLETQYF. In DNA form, the CDR3 reads TGTGCCAGCAGCCAAGATTATAAGGGGTTGGAGACCCAGTACTTC. The full variable domain, its missing parts supplied by reference TRBV14 and TRBJ2-5, is EAGVTQFPSHSVIEKGQTVTLRCDPISGHDNLYWYRRVMGKEIKFLLHFVKESKQDESGMPNNRFLAERTGGTYSTLKVQPAELEDSGVYFCASSQDYKGLETQYFGPGTRLLVL.

The rearrangement links TRBV7-9 to TRBJ2-1, with 8 bases identical to TRBD1. This CDR3 has 15 amino acids. Losses at the gene ends were 7 bases for V and 5 bases for J; bases not matched to a gene: 10. Germline V gene sequence: CDR1 SEHNR, CDR2 FQNEAQ (reference sequence). CDR3 sequence reads: CASTAPGQVNNEQFF. DNA of the CDR3: TGTGCCAGCACCGCCCCGGGACAGGTAAACAATGAGCAGTTCTTC.

The rearrangement uses TRBV2 and TRBJ2-1; 15 bases line up with TRBD2. V was clipped by 10 bases and J by 4 bases; unmatched bases: 11. This CDR3 has 17 residues. Germline V CDR1 and CDR2: SNHLY, FYNNEI. The CDR3: CAIERRTSGRVYNEQFF. The CDR3 nucleotides read TGTGCCATCGAGAGAAGGACTAGCGGGAGGGTTTACAATGAGCAGTTCTTC. Based on the CDR3 plus reference TRBV2 and TRBJ2-1, the full variable domain is EPEVTQTPSHQVTQMGQEVILRCVPISNHLYFYWYRQILGQKVEFLVSFYNNEISEKSEIFDDQFSVERPDGSNFTLKIRSTKLEDSAMYFCAIERRTSGRVYNEQFFGPGTRLTVL.

The count of this clone is one. V is TRBV7-6 and J is TRBJ2-1; the match to TRBD2 covers 9 bases. With V trimmed by 5 bases and J by 0 bases, 11 bases remained unmatched. The CDR3 length is 18 residues. The germline gives CDR1 SGHVS, CDR2 FNYEAQ. CDR3 DNA sequence: TGTGCCAGCAGCCTAGTGGAAATTAGCGGGAGCTCCTACAATGAGCAGTTCTTC. Translation: CASSLVEISGSSYNEQFF.

The chain uses TRBV11-1 and TRBJ1-1, with 8 bases lining up with TRBD1. This CDR3 comprises 14 residues. Per germline, CDR1 SGHAT and CDR2 FQDESV (reference sequence). J lost 4 bases, V lost 4 bases, and 5 bases had no gene match. CDR3 DNA: TGTGCCAGCAGCTGGGGACAGGTGGGCACTGAAGCTTTCTTT. Its protein is CASSWGQVGTEAFF.

The chain uses TRBV7-3 and TRBJ2-7; 8 bases align to TRBD1. The CDR3 is 15 amino acids. Germline trimming cut 3 bases from V and 5 bases from J; bases unmatched to any gene: 9. CDR1 and CDR2 (germline): SGHTA, FQGTGA. DNA of the CDR3: TGTGCCAGCAGCTTCACAGGGGGGACCCCCCACGAGCAGTACTTC. It encodes CASSFTGGTPHEQYF.

The V and J genes are TRBV7-8 and TRBJ1-5; D may be TRBD1 (6 bases). Germline values: CDR1 SGHVS, CDR2 FQNEAQ. The CDR3 contains 16 residues. The germline V and J ends were trimmed by 6 bases and 4 bases, with 19 bases remaining between them. The CDR3 loop reads CASSQGTGGGNQPQHF. The CDR3 bases are TGTGCCAGCAGTCAGGGAACTGGGGGCGGAAATCAGCCCCAGCATTTT.

The J gene is TRBJ1-2, the V gene TRBV4-3, with TRBD1 matching 9 bases. Germline trimming cut 1 base from V and 2 bases from J; bases unmatched to any gene: 5. There are 16 residues in the CDR3. CDR1 is LGHNA, CDR2 YSLEER, per germline. CDR3 protein: CASSQAGDRVNYGYTF. Written as DNA, the CDR3 is TGCGCCAGCAGCCAAGCTGGGGACAGGGTAAACTATGGCTACACCTTC.